The 30 T cell receptor beta chains below all came from one sample that was sequenced in a study of OX40 agonist ivuxolimab in advanced cancers. Profiled with immunoSEQ multiplex PCR; TCRdb holds only in-frame clones, not every one. The sample includes more than 60,000 clones, about 80% seen only once; the top ten take about 4.5%. Sequenced here: CD4+ or CD8+ T cells sorted from blood, sampled in a trial of the OX40 agonist ivuxolimab. Source of these receptors: an adult with an advanced solid tumor such as melanoma, head and neck, liver or kidney cancer.

This rearrangement joins TRBV6-5 to TRBJ2-5, with D perhaps matching TRBD2 (5 bases). The CDR3 runs to 14 residues. Germline values: CDR1 MNHEY, CDR2 SVGAGI. V lost 0 bases and J lost 4, with 9 bases in between. CDR3 in amino acids: CASSYSEVGETQYF. The CDR3 DNA is TGTGCCAGCAGTTACTCGGAGGTGGGAGAGACCCAGTACTTC.

The chain employs TRBV11-3 and TRBJ2-3; 9 bases fit TRBD1. Germline CDR1 reads SGHNT; CDR2 reads YENEEA. This CDR3 region has 17 residues. The V and J ends lost 4 bases and 3 bases, in that order; junction bases with no gene match: 11. CDR3 sequence (DNA): TGTGCCAGCAGCTCCCGGGCGAGTGGGACAGGGACAGATACGCAGTATTTT. The encoded protein is CASSSRASGTGTDTQYF.

The chain recombines TRBV4-1 with TRBJ1-4, with no clear D. CDR3 length: 19 amino acids. Germline CDR1 MGHRA, CDR2 YSYEKL. V lost 0 bases and J 0 bases, leaving 17 bases between the germline ends. Here the CDR3 reads CASSQDEGTSRSTNEKLFF. DNA of the CDR3: TGCGCCAGCAGCCAAGACGAGGGTACCAGCCGATCAACTAATGAAAAACTGTTTTTT.

This chain uses TRBV5-6 with TRBJ2-7; TRBD2 agrees at 11 bases. This CDR3 spans 16 amino acids. The ends lost 3 bases at V and 6 bases at J; junction bases unmatched: 11. In germline, CDR1 is SGHDT, CDR2 YYEEEE. CDR3 in DNA: TGTGCCAGCAGCTCCCCGACTAGCGGGGCCCTTTTCGAGCAGTACTTC. Its translation is CASSSPTSGALFEQYF.

The V gene is TRBV7-9, the J gene TRBJ1-6; D is possibly TRBD1 (6 bases). This CDR3 has 15 residues. Germline V gene data show CDR1 as SEHNR and CDR2 as FQNEAQ (reference sequence). The V end lost 5 bases, the J end lost 4 bases, and 12 bases lay between the germline ends. The CDR3 DNA follows: TGTGCCAGCAGCCCCTCAGGGGCTTATAATTCACCCCTCCACTTT. This encodes CASSPSGAYNSPLHF.

The rearrangement links TRBV7-2 to TRBJ2-3, with no clear D. CDR3 length: 14 residues. Trimming left V 1 base short and J 4 bases short, with 9 bases between. Looked up from germline, CDR1 is SGHTA and CDR2 is FQGNSA. The DNA of the CDR3 is TGTGCCAGCAGCTTAGGTCTAGTCCCAGATACGCAGTATTTT. Protein product: CASSLGLVPDTQYF.

This chain uses TRBV27 with TRBJ1-6; D is undetermined. The CDR3 runs 12 residues. Trimming took off 8 bases at V and 6 bases at J, with 8 bases between the two ends. Looked up from germline, CDR1 is MNHEY and CDR2 is SMNVEV (reference sequence). The CDR3 sequence is CASGLVNSPLHF. In DNA, the CDR3 is TGTGCCAGCGGCTTAGTTAATTCACCCCTCCACTTT.

The chain has TRBV6-1 and TRBJ2-5, with a tentative D call TRBD2 (5 bases). The CDR3 runs 17 residues. Germline values: CDR1 MNHNS, CDR2 SASEGT. The V and J ends lost 3 bases and 5 bases respectively, with 22 bases between them. The CDR3 coding sequence is TGTGCCAGCAGTGAGTCAGATAGAGGGTGGCGAGGCGAGACCCAGTACTTC. It codes for CASSESDRGWRGETQYF.

The V gene is TRBV5-6, the J gene TRBJ1-2; D is perhaps TRBD1 (5 bases). V was cut by 0 bases and J by 3 bases, with 9 bases left in between. This CDR3 has 14 residues. CDR1 and CDR2 (germline): SGHDT, YYEEEE. Written as DNA, the CDR3 is TGTGCCAGCAGCTTGGCACAGGACTACTATGGCTACACCTTC. Protein product: CASSLAQDYYGYTF.

The count of this clone is one. CDR3 amino acids: CASSQGEGRLPYNEQFF. CDR3 coding DNA: TGTGCCAGCAGCCAAGGGGAAGGGCGTCTGCCGTACAATGAGCAGTTCTTC. The chain is built from TRBV14 and TRBJ2-1; no clear D. The germline V and J ends were trimmed by 1 base and 4 bases, with 17 bases remaining between them. Germline CDR1 reads SGHDN; CDR2 reads FVKESK. CDR3 length: 17 amino acids.

This clone was counted between two and nine times. This rearrangement joins TRBV14 to TRBJ2-7; 7 positions match TRBD1. Trimming took 4 bases from V and 2 from J; bases not matched to a gene: 5. The CDR3 is 14 amino acids. Germline-derived CDR1 and CDR2 are SGHDN and FVKESK. In DNA, the CDR3 is TGTGCCAGCAGCCCGTTGACAGGGCCCTACGAGCAGTACTTC. Translated, it gives CASSPLTGPYEQYF.

This clone was observed a single time. The V gene is TRBV10-3, the J gene TRBJ1-1; D is undetermined. Germline CDR1 and CDR2: ENHRY and SYGVKD. The CDR3 spans 14 residues. Trimming stripped 4 bases from V and 1 base from J, with 10 bases between. Written as DNA, the CDR3 is TGTGCCATCAGTGGGCCCGGGGAGAACACTGAAGCTTTCTTT. Protein sequence: CAISGPGENTEAFF.

This chain links TRBV11-1 with TRBJ1-1, with 10 nucleotides matching TRBD1. Trimming cost V 3 bases and J 0 bases; bases outside gene matches: 4. This CDR3 has 16 residues. Germline values: CDR1 SGHAT, CDR2 FQDESV (reference sequence). CDR3 in amino acids: CASSFDRGHMNTEAFF. In DNA form, the CDR3 reads TGTGCCAGCAGCTTCGACAGGGGGCACATGAACACTGAAGCTTTCTTT.

The chain carries TRBV10-3 and TRBJ1-2; 10 nucleotides match TRBD1. The ends lost 6 bases at V and 4 bases at J; junction bases unmatched: 8. CDR1 and CDR2 from the germline V gene are ENHRY and SYGVKD. The CDR3 runs 15 residues. The CDR3 is CAIRPGTGAGYGYTF. Here the CDR3 DNA reads TGTGCCATCAGGCCCGGGACAGGGGCAGGCTATGGCTACACCTTC.

This clone occurred a few times. V gene TRBV5-6 combines with J gene TRBJ2-2, with TRBD1 matching over 9 bases. The CDR3 contains 18 residues. The V gene end was trimmed by 7 bases and the J gene end by 5 bases; junction bases not matched to a gene: 18. Germline V lookup: CDR1 SGHDT, CDR2 YYEEEE. CDR3 DNA sequence: TGTGCCAGCCGAGAGCTTGGGGCAGGGACAGGGATTACCGGGGAGCTGTTTTTT. Translation: CASRELGAGTGITGELFF.

The genes are TRBV7-6 and TRBJ2-5; 13 bases fit TRBD2. J gave up 2 bases and V 4 bases, and 7 bases lay outside the gene matches. The CDR3 runs 17 residues. Germline V gives CDR1 SGHVS, CDR2 FNYEAQ. The DNA for the CDR3 is TGTGCCAGCAGCTATGGACTAGCGGGGGCCCGTCAAGAGACCCAGTACTTC. This codes for CASSYGLAGARQETQYF.

The chain employs TRBV11-2 and TRBJ2-7; D may be TRBD1 or TRBD2 (6 bases each). The V gene lost 3 bases and the J gene lost 4 bases, with 16 bases spanning the gap. The CDR3 covers 15 residues. Per the germline V gene, CDR1 is SGHAT and CDR2 is FQNNGV. CDR3: CASSFGTGASYEQYF. DNA for the CDR3: TGTGCCAGCAGCTTTGGGACGGGGGCCTCATACGAGCAGTACTTC.

This chain uses TRBV5-5 with TRBJ1-5; 7 positions agree with TRBD1. The CDR3 is 16 amino acids. V shed 0 bases, J shed 7 bases, and the junction held 10 bases outside the gene matches. The V gene's germline CDR1 is SGHKS and CDR2 YYEKEE (reference sequence). CDR3 sequence reads: CASSLDANRGLQPQHF. The CDR3 DNA follows: TGTGCCAGCAGCTTGGACGCAAACAGGGGATTGCAGCCCCAGCATTTT.

This chain links TRBV14 with TRBJ1-4, with TRBD1 as a possible D gene (5 bases). CDR1 is SGHDN, CDR2 FVKESK, per germline. The V gene lost 0 bases and the J gene lost 10 bases, with 15 bases spanning the gap. This CDR3 has 15 residues. CDR3 in amino acids: CASSQDQVMGTKLFF. DNA for the CDR3: TGTGCCAGCAGCCAAGATCAAGTGATGGGGACAAAACTGTTTTTT.

The V call is TRBV13, the J call TRBJ2-7; the D gene is possibly TRBD2 (7 bases). The CDR3 has 16 residues. V dropped 1 base and J dropped 3 bases, with 16 bases sitting between them. Per germline, CDR1 PRHDT and CDR2 FYEKMQ (reference sequence). Here the CDR3 DNA reads TGTGCCAGCAGCTTAGTAAGAGGGGGGGCCGTCTACGAGCAGTACTTC. Its translation: CASSLVRGGAVYEQYF.

The chain combines TRBV7-9 with TRBJ1-2; D remains unclear. The CDR3 spans 15 residues. V lost 5 bases, J lost 2 bases, and 15 bases lay in between. The germline V gene has CDR1 SEHNR and CDR2 FQNEAQ (reference sequence). CDR3 in DNA: TGTGCCAGCAGCCTCAGACCCCGGGAAAACTATGGCTACACCTTC. This codes for CASSLRPRENYGYTF.

The V gene is TRBV28, the J gene TRBJ1-2; 9 bases are shared with TRBD1. CDR1 and CDR2 from the germline V gene are MDHEN and SYDVKM. CDR3 length: 11 amino acids. V dropped 6 bases and J dropped 7; count of bases not matched to a gene: 0. DNA of the CDR3: TGTGCCAGCAGGACAGGGGGTGGCTACACCTTC. Translating gives CASRTGGGYTF.

The V and J genes are TRBV4-3 and TRBJ2-5; D not certain. Between the trimmed V and J ends, which lost 0 bases and 5 bases, there was a span of 13 bases. The CDR3 is 15 residues long. Per the germline V gene, CDR1 is LGHNA and CDR2 is YSLEER. The CDR3 spells CASSQDRAKGETQYF. CDR3 DNA: TGCGCCAGCAGCCAAGATAGGGCTAAGGGTGAGACCCAGTACTTC.

The rearrangement joins TRBV5-1 to TRBJ1-2; no definite D call. The CDR3 is 14 residues long. V was trimmed by 3 bases and J by 0 bases, leaving 9 bases between them. Looked up from germline, CDR1 is SGHRS and CDR2 is YFSETQ. CDR3 in amino acids: CASSSAQANYGYTF. In nucleotides, the CDR3 is TGCGCCAGCAGCTCCGCGCAGGCTAACTATGGCTACACCTTC.

This chain links TRBV16 with TRBJ1-2; 9 bases align to TRBD1. V lost 5 bases and J lost 8; bases outside the gene matches: 12. Germline lookup yields CDR1 KGHSY and CDR2 FQNENV. The length of the CDR3 is 15 residues. CDR3 residues: CASSKRDRVTMGYTF. The CDR3 nucleotides read TGTGCCAGCAGCAAAAGGGACAGGGTGACTATGGGCTACACCTTC.

The chain has TRBV7-8 and TRBJ2-3; 10 bases fit TRBD2. This CDR3 contains 17 residues. CDR1 is SGHVS, CDR2 FQNEAQ, per germline. Trimming removed 4 bases from V and 2 bases from J; junction bases left unmatched: 9. The CDR3 DNA follows: TGTGCCAGCAGCTCCGGACTAGCGGAGACCAACACAGATACGCAGTATTTT. This sequence encodes CASSSGLAETNTDTQYF.

The rearrangement uses TRBV2 and TRBJ1-1; D gene unclear. Germline CDR1 and CDR2: SNHLY and FYNNEI. Between the trimmed V and J ends, which lost 6 bases and 0 bases, there was a span of 8 bases. The CDR3 totals 13 residues. CDR3 protein: CASSRQLNTEAFF. CDR3 coding DNA: TGTGCCAGCAGCAGGCAGCTGAACACTGAAGCTTTCTTT. Complete variable domain (other parts from reference TRBV2 and TRBJ1-1): EPEVTQTPSHQVTQMGQEVILRCVPISNHLYFYWYRQILGQKVEFLVSFYNNEISEKSEIFDDQFSVERPDGSNFTLKIRSTKLEDSAMYFCASSRQLNTEAFFGQGTRLTVV.

V is TRBV9 and J is TRBJ1-3; possibly TRBD1 for D (6 bases). Germline CDR1 is SGDLS and CDR2 is YYNGEE. The CDR3 spans 13 residues. V shed 3 bases and J shed 4 bases, with 8 bases lying between them. CDR3 residues: CASSAGTGNTIYF. The CDR3 DNA sequence: TGTGCCAGCAGCGCCGGGACAGGAAACACCATATATTTT.

This chain joins TRBV6-1 and TRBJ2-7; D is uncertain. The V gene lost 5 bases and the J gene lost 0 bases, with 14 bases spanning the gap. This CDR3 region has 15 residues. Germline V CDR1 and CDR2: MNHNS, SASEGT. For the CDR3, the DNA is TGTGCCAGCAGTACCTCAGGCCAGTTCTCCTACGAGCAGTACTTC. Translation: CASSTSGQFSYEQYF.

This clone was seen a few times. V gene TRBV25-1 combines with J gene TRBJ2-7, with a possible D match to TRBD1 (5 bases). The germline V and J ends were trimmed by 4 bases and 2 bases, with 12 bases remaining between them. Germline V gene sequence: CDR1 MGHDK, CDR2 SYGVNS. The CDR3 extends over 14 amino acids. The CDR3 loop is CASSGDRQTYEQYF. The CDR3 coding sequence is TGTGCCAGCAGTGGGGATCGACAGACCTACGAGCAGTACTTC.